This T cell receptor (beta chain) was sequenced for a study of regulatory T cells. The study, taken as a whole, reports: Skewed V and J usage and few unique V-J pairs marked patient repertoires, most in Tregs. In CD3G-deficient patients, conventional CD4+ T cells were enriched for hydrophobic CDR3 residues at positions 6 and 7.

Germline V gene sequence: CDR1 SEHNR, CDR2 FQNEAQ (reference sequence). The CDR3 spans 16 residues. The V end lost 5 bases, the J end lost 3 bases, and 17 bases lay between the germline ends. The PCR used 52 TRBV and 13 TRBJ primers. The method was immunoSEQ multiplex PCR; TCRdb's version includes in-frame clones alone and lacks a portion of them. The sample yields about 35,000 clones, roughly 90% seen once. A remark on this clone: Its specificity is unknown.

All CD3G-deficient patients showed autoimmunity, more severe in two. Patients aged 2 to 39 years had fewer naive T cells. CD4+ T cells were divided by sorting: CD25-high CD127-low Tregs, CD25-low CD127-high conventional cells. This TCR came from a person aged 18-29 years with CD3G deficiency. The genes are TRBV7-9 and TRBJ1-5; D unclear. The sequencing sample was made of conventional CD4+ T cells sorted from blood. The DNA of the CDR3 is TGTGCCAGCAGCCGCACGCGAGGGATCACCAATCAGCCCCAGCATTTT. This gives the protein CASSRTRGITNQPQHF.